A selection of T cell receptor beta chains follows, all from one sample in a study of immune heterogeneity within non-small cell lung tumors. A single record per CDR3 protein comes from TCRdb applying MiXCR to the multiplex PCR reads. The sample has some 11,000 distinct CDR3 sequences; 25% to 35% are singletons. Source material: lung tumor tissue. These receptors all stem from a woman aged 55 to 70 with non-small cell lung cancer. The CDR3 runs from the conserved cysteine through the conserved F or W. D genes are given only for firm matches. Only some rows state a clone size, as once, few, many or a class for expanded clones.

TRBJ2-5,NA,NA,TRBV9,TGTGCCAGCAGCGTAGAAGAGGGGCGCGGGGAGACCCAGTACTTC,CASSVEEGRGETQYF
TRBJ2-5,NA,many,TRBV7-6,TGTGCCAGCAGCTACCCCTTAGCGTCAGAAGGGGAAAAAGAGACCCAGTACTTC,CASSYPLASEGEKETQYF
TRBJ2-1,TRBD2,few,TRBV4-2,TGTGCCAGCAGCCAATTACTAGCGGGAGTTAATGAGCAGTTCTTC,CASSQLLAGVNEQFF
TRBJ2-7,NA,many,TRBV4-2,TGTGCCAGCAGCCAAGCCCTCGGACTTTCCTCCTCCTACGAGCAGTACTTC,CASSQALGLSSSYEQYF
TRBJ2-7,TRBD2,medium-sized,TRBV6-1,TGTGCCAGCAGTTCAAACCCGCTCATAGCGGGAGGGCGTTACGAGCAGTACTTC,CASSSNPLIAGGRYEQYF
TRBJ2-7,TRBD2,NA,TRBV12-3/TRBV12-4,TGTGCCAGCAGTAAAAAAGCGGGAGCCGACTACGAGCAGTACTTC,CASSKKAGADYEQYF
TRBJ2-7,NA,medium-sized,TRBV20-1,TGCAGTGCTAGAAATACACTAATCTCCTACGAGCAGTACTTC,CSARNTLISYEQYF
TRBJ2-1,NA,medium-sized,TRBV15,TGTGCCACCAGCGAGGTTTACAATGAGCAGTTCTTC,CATSEVYNEQFF
TRBJ1-4,NA,few,TRBV10-2,TGCGCCTGTCGGGGACGAGAATTTAATGAAAAACTGTTTTTT,CACRGREFNEKLFF
TRBJ2-3,TRBD1,many,TRBV28,TGTGCCAGCAGCCCTCGGGACAGCAGCACAGATACGCAGTATTTT,CASSPRDSSTDTQYF
TRBJ1-5,NA,medium-sized,TRBV11-3,TGTGCCAGCATCCACGGGGCAGTCCCTAGTCAGCCCCAGCATTTT,CASIHGAVPSQPQHF
TRBJ2-2,NA,NA,TRBV4-1,TGCGCCAGCAGCCAATCGCCGGGACATAACACCGGGGAGCTGTTTTTT,CASSQSPGHNTGELFF
TRBJ2-7,NA,medium-sized,TRBV7-2,TGTGCCAGCAGCCTATCCTACGAGCAGTACTTC,CASSLSYEQYF
TRBJ1-3,NA,few,TRBV9,TGTGTCAGCAGCCCCCTCGGGGGACCTACTGGAAACACCATATATTTT,CVSSPLGGPTGNTIYF
TRBJ1-1,NA,medium-sized,TRBV15,TGTGCCACCAGCAGACAAGAGGAAACTGAAGCTTTCTTT,CATSRQEETEAFF
TRBJ2-7,NA,medium-sized,TRBV6-2/TRBV6-3,TGTGCCAGCAGAACGGGACAATACGAGCAGTACTTC,CASRTGQYEQYF
TRBJ2-1,TRBD1,few,TRBV18,TGTGCCAGCTCACCAGGGACAGCGTACAATGAGCAGTTCTTC,CASSPGTAYNEQFF
TRBJ2-7,TRBD2,medium-sized,TRBV20-1,TGCAGTGCTAGAGTTCCCCCTAGCGGGAAACACGAGCAGTACTTC,CSARVPPSGKHEQYF
TRBJ2-1,NA,many,TRBV7-2,TGTGCCAGCAGCTTAGCGGCGGGTCCGAATGAGCAGTTCTTC,CASSLAAGPNEQFF
TRBJ2-7,TRBD2,medium-sized,TRBV5-1,TGCGCCAGCAGCTTGGCGACTAGCGGGAACCTTAGGGAGCAGTACTTC,CASSLATSGNLREQYF
TRBJ2-1,TRBD1,NA,TRBV7-9,TGTGCCAGCAGCCCCGTGGACAGGACCACCTCCTACAATGAGCAGTTCTTC,CASSPVDRTTSYNEQFF
TRBJ1-5,NA,medium-sized,TRBV7-2,TGTGCCAGCAGCTTAGATTTGGGGGATGGCAATCAGCCCCAGCATTTT,CASSLDLGDGNQPQHF
TRBJ2-3,TRBD2,few,TRBV2,TGTGCCAGCGGTTATGGACTAGCGGGAAGAGATACGCAGTATTTT,CASGYGLAGRDTQYF
TRBJ2-3,TRBD2,NA,TRBV6-2/TRBV6-3,TGTGCCAGCAGCCTTAGCGGGAGTGGGTCAGATACGCAGTATTTT,CASSLSGSGSDTQYF
TRBJ2-7,TRBD2,many,TRBV9,TGTGCCAGCAGCGTAGAGCCTAGCGGGACTTACGAGCAGTACTTC,CASSVEPSGTYEQYF
TRBJ1-4,NA,medium-sized,TRBV28,TGTGCCAGCAGTCTGATCGGTTTGGAAACTGAAAAACTGTTTTTT,CASSLIGLETEKLFF
TRBJ2-5,NA,few,TRBV7-4,TGTGCCAGCAGCCTTAGCGGCAGAGAGACCCAGTACTTC,CASSLSGRETQYF
TRBJ2-7,NA,once,TRBV11-2,TGTGCCAGCAGCTTAGCTTCTCAATCCGAGCAGTACTTC,CASSLASQSEQYF
TRBJ2-1,TRBD2,few,TRBV4-3,TGCGCCAGCAGCCCAGCTGGGGGGGGCTCCTACAATGAGCAGTTCTTC,CASSPAGGGSYNEQFF
TRBJ2-5,NA,NA,TRBV11-3,TGTGCCAGCAGCTTATTGGCGCCCGGGGCGAAAAAAGAGACCCAGTGCTTC,CASSLLAPGAKKETQCF
TRBJ2-2,NA,medium-sized,TRBV19,TGTGCCAGTAAGGAGACAGGGAGGCGAATCGGGGAGCTGTTTTTT,CASKETGRRIGELFF
TRBJ1-4,TRBD1,many,TRBV29-1,TGCAGCGTGGGAGCGACGGGACAGGGATCCGGGGGGGAAAAACTGTTTTTT,CSVGATGQGSGGEKLFF
TRBJ1-6,NA,once,TRBV4-1,TGCGCCAGCAGCACATCTAGAGAGAATTCACCCCTCCACTTT,CASSTSRENSPLHF
TRBJ1-5,NA,many,TRBV18,TGTGCCAGCTCACCACAGGGTAAAAATCAGCCCCAGCATTTT,CASSPQGKNQPQHF
TRBJ2-1,NA,medium-sized,TRBV28,TGTGCCAGCAGTTTATTTCGGCGGGACGGGGAGCAGTTCTTC,CASSLFRRDGEQFF
TRBJ2-5,NA,few,TRBV7-9,TGTGCCAGCAGTCGACTCCTTCGGGAGACCCAGTACTTC,CASSRLLRETQYF
TRBJ1-3,TRBD1,NA,TRBV6-1,TGTGCCAGCAGCCTCAACCCCACAGGGGGTGGAAACACCATATATTTT,CASSLNPTGGGNTIYF
TRBJ2-7,TRBD2,medium-sized,TRBV5-1,TGCGCCAGCAGCTTAACGACTAGCGGGAGTGGAGAGCAGTACTTC,CASSLTTSGSGEQYF
TRBJ2-5,NA,few,TRBV12-3/TRBV12-4,TGTGCCAGCAGTTTATCAGGGACAGAGACCCAGTACTTC,CASSLSGTETQYF
TRBJ1-5,NA,many,TRBV19,TGTGCCAGTAGTATCAACCGAAGCAATCAGCCCCAGCATTTT,CASSINRSNQPQHF
TRBJ2-5,TRBD2,few,TRBV20-1,TGCAGTGCTACGTTGGCTAGCGGGAGTCCTCAAGGGGCCCAGTGCTTC,CSATLASGSPQGAQCF
TRBJ2-3,NA,medium-sized,TRBV6-5,TGTGCCAGCAGTTACGCCGCCGGGACCCCCAGCACAGATACGCAGTATTTT,CASSYAAGTPSTDTQYF
TRBJ2-5,NA,few,TRBV5-1,TGCGCCAGCAGCTTGGGTGGGGGGCAAGAGACCCAGTACTTC,CASSLGGGQETQYF
TRBJ1-6,NA,NA,TRBV28,TGTGCCAGCAGTTTATTTCGCGATAATTCACCCCTCCACTTT,CASSLFRDNSPLHF
TRBJ2-5,NA,many,TRBV12-3/TRBV12-4,TGTGCCAGCAGTCAGACTCGTCCTGGCGAGACCCAGTACTTC,CASSQTRPGETQYF
TRBJ1-5,TRBD1,NA,TRBV28,TGTGCCAGCCTGGGCCGAGGGGGCAGCTCCAGCAATCAGCCCCAGCATTTT,CASLGRGGSSSNQPQHF
TRBJ2-1,NA,NA,TRBV3-1,TGTGCCAGCAGCCAAGACAACAATAGGGTTTACAATGAGCAGTTCTTC,CASSQDNNRVYNEQFF
TRBJ1-5,NA,NA,TRBV19,TGTGCCAGTAGTATCAGCAGCGGCGGAGGTCAGCCCCAGCATTTT,CASSISSGGGQPQHF
TRBJ1-3,NA,many,TRBV15,TGTGCCACCAGCAGCTTCCCCGGGGCCGGCAACACCATATATTTT,CATSSFPGAGNTIYF
TRBJ1-3,NA,few,TRBV2,TGTGCCAGCCGGGCTTTTTATGGAAACACCATATATTTT,CASRAFYGNTIYF
TRBJ2-5,TRBD2,medium-sized,TRBV6-1,TGTGCCAGCAGTCCAGGACTAGCGGGAAGCACCCAGTACTTC,CASSPGLAGSTQYF
TRBJ2-1,TRBD2,many,TRBV6-1,TGTGCCAGCACCGTTAGTTTTGGATCAGACAGCGGGAGAAAGCAGTTCTTC,CASTVSFGSDSGRKQFF